These T cell receptor beta chains were read from a single sample in a study of regulatory T cells in long-lasting Graves disease. Each CDR3 protein gets one entry after TCRdb re-called the multiplex PCR reads with MiXCR. The sample gives hundreds of thousands of distinct CDR3 sequences, around 15% of which show up once; about 17% is in the top ten. The data also belong to a second study, concerning T cells in Graves' hyperthyroidism and ophthalmopathy.

The source material was peripheral blood mononuclear cells (PBMCs), sampled at new diagnosis, from a patient treated with antithyroid drugs. These receptor sequences come from a woman in her twenties or thirties with Graves disease. CDR3s include the opening cysteine and the closing phenylalanine or tryptophan. The order of the fields is D gene, V gene, clone size, J gene, CDR3 protein, CDR3 DNA. D genes are given only for firm matches. For some rows the clone size is stated as once, few or many, or as a class when expanded; others skip it.

TRBD2,TRBV7-8,many,TRBJ2-5,CASSLGLEEETQYF,TGTGCCAGCAGCTTGGGACTAGAGGAAGAGACCCAGTACTTC
NA,TRBV19,NA,TRBJ1-1,CASPQGAFF,TGTGCCAGTCCTCAGGGAGCTTTCTTT
NA,TRBV3-1,NA,TRBJ1-1,CASSASGSNTEAFF,TGTGCCAGCAGCGCGTCAGGGTCGAACACTGAAGCTTTCTTT
TRBD1,TRBV28,many,TRBJ1-5,CASSLRGRGDNQPQHF,TGTGCCAGCAGTTTGAGGGGGCGGGGGGACAATCAGCCCCAGCATTTT
TRBD1,TRBV2,many,TRBJ2-5,CASREQGSEETQYF,TGTGCCAGCAGGGAACAGGGGTCAGAAGAGACCCAGTACTTC
TRBD2,TRBV19,NA,TRBJ2-5,CASSIDRGTSGTETQYF,TGTGCCAGTAGTATAGATCGGGGAACTAGCGGGACGGAGACCCAGTACTTC
TRBD1,TRBV28,many,TRBJ2-5,CASSFRDRGHQETQYF,TGTGCCAGCAGTTTCCGGGACAGGGGGCACCAAGAGACCCAGTACTTC
TRBD1,TRBV24-1,NA,TRBJ2-3,CATQDRGKDTQYF,TGTGCCACCCAGGACAGGGGAAAAGATACGCAGTATTTT
TRBD1,TRBV12-3/TRBV12-4,many,TRBJ2-7,CASSSDRDHEQYF,TGTGCCAGCAGTTCGGACAGGGACCACGAGCAGTACTTC
TRBD2,TRBV29-1,few,TRBJ2-4,CSALRTSGNIQYF,TGCAGCGCCCTAAGGACTAGCGGAAACATTCAGTACTTC
NA,TRBV11-1,many,TRBJ2-5,CASSPRRKQGQETQYF,TGTGCCAGCAGCCCTCGCCGTAAACAGGGCCAAGAGACCCAGTACTTC
NA,TRBV15,NA,TRBJ1-2,CATSIDTGYYYTF,TGTGCCACCAGCATCGATACAGGGTACTACTACACCTTC
NA,TRBV3-1,many,TRBJ1-6,CASSRDKAPLHF,TGTGCCAGCAGCCGGGACAAAGCACCCCTCCACTTT
NA,TRBV2,NA,TRBJ2-7,CASRGQADAFYEQYF,TGTGCCAGCAGGGGCCAGGCCGATGCCTTCTACGAGCAGTACTTC
NA,TRBV11-2,NA,TRBJ1-6,CASSLVPGGDSPLHF,TGTGCCAGCAGCTTAGTGCCGGGAGGTGATTCACCCCTCCACTTT
NA,TRBV28,many,TRBJ1-1,CAGCEGTNTEAFF,TGTGCCGGATGCGAAGGGACGAACACTGAAGCTTTCTTT
NA,TRBV6-1,many,TRBJ1-2,CASQKTANYGYTF,TGTGCCAGTCAGAAGACAGCCAACTATGGCTACACCTTC
TRBD1,TRBV28,many,TRBJ2-1,CASRSPQRQGWYNEQFF,TGTGCCAGCAGATCGCCGCAGAGACAGGGCTGGTACAATGAGCAGTTCTTC
NA,TRBV5-1,NA,TRBJ2-2,CASSLDSGLVTGELFF,TGCGCCAGCAGCTTGGATTCAGGCTTGGTAACCGGGGAGCTGTTTTTT
TRBD2,TRBV4-1,NA,TRBJ2-1,CASSQVPGLAGDNEQFF,TGCGCCAGCAGCCAAGTACCGGGACTAGCGGGTGACAATGAGCAGTTCTTC
NA,TRBV5-1,NA,TRBJ2-5,CASSTYRAETQYF,TGCGCCAGCAGCACCTACAGGGCCGAGACCCAGTACTTC
TRBD2,TRBV11-1,many,TRBJ2-7,CASSHPGTSGAKTRPTSSTYPYF,TGTGCCAGCAGCCACCCCGGGACTAGCGGAGCTAAGACCCGACCTACGAGCAGTACTTACCCGTACTTC
NA,TRBV28,many,TRBJ1-2,CASSSAAGSGLDGYTF,TGTGCCAGCTCGAGTGCTGCTGGGAGCGGGTTGGATGGCTACACCTTC
TRBD2,TRBV6-2/TRBV6-3,many,TRBJ2-1,CASSPRLAGSSEQFF,TGTGCCAGCAGCCCCCGACTAGCGGGATCGAGTGAGCAGTTCTTC
NA,TRBV6-5,few,TRBJ1-3,CASSSRESSGNTIYF,TGTGCCAGCAGTTCCAGGGAGAGCTCTGGAAACACCATATATTTT
TRBD1,TRBV6-1,many,TRBJ1-2,CASSEPPDRGYGYTF,TGTGCCAGCAGTGAACCCCCGGACAGGGGTTATGGCTACACCTTC
NA,TRBV7-3,few,TRBJ1-1,CASSLWRDRGTEAFF,TGTGCCAGCAGCTTATGGCGGGATCGGGGCACTGAAGCTTTCTTT
NA,TRBV25-1,NA,TRBJ2-5,CASSENQGETQYF,TGTGCCAGCAGTGAAAATCAAGGGGAGACCCAGTACTTC
TRBD1,TRBV24-1,NA,TRBJ2-2,CATSHRGAGELFF,TGTGCCACCAGTCACAGGGGGGCCGGGGAGCTGTTTTTT
NA,TRBV6-1,many,TRBJ2-7,CASSRDRNYEQYF,TGTGCCAGCAGTCGAGACAGAAACTACGAGCAGTACTTC
NA,TRBV3-1,few,TRBJ2-7,CASSQGPTSLYEQYF,TGTGCCAGCAGCCAAGGCCCCACTTCCCTTTACGAGCAGTACTTC
TRBD2,TRBV19,NA,TRBJ2-1,CASSFLAGGVANNEQFF,TGTGCCAGTAGTTTCCTAGCGGGAGGGGTCGCGAACAATGAGCAGTTCTTC
TRBD1,TRBV9,few,TRBJ1-2,CASSVEGQGANYGYTF,TGTGCCAGCAGCGTCGAAGGACAGGGGGCGAACTATGGCTACACCTTC
TRBD1,TRBV28,many,TRBJ1-3,CASRTRDSSGNTIYF,TGTGCCAGCAGGACTCGGGACAGCTCTGGAAACACCATATATTTT
NA,TRBV7-3,NA,TRBJ2-3,CASSTGTAGDTQYF,TGTGCCAGCAGCACCGGGACTGCTGGAGATACGCAGTATTTT
NA,TRBV3-1,few,TRBJ2-7,CASSQEPHKQYF,TGTGCCAGCAGCCAAGAACCCCATAAGCAGTACTTC
NA,TRBV3-1,NA,TRBJ2-1,CASSQRGNNEQFF,TGTGCCAGCAGCCAGAGGGGGAACAATGAGCAGTTCTTC
NA,TRBV12-3/TRBV12-4,many,TRBJ1-5,CASSLGGNSNQPQHF,TGTGCCAGCAGCTTGGGGGGGAATAGCAATCAGCCCCAGCATTTT
NA,TRBV14,NA,TRBJ1-2,CASSQDRWQKYGYTF,TGTGCCAGCAGCCAAGATCGTTGGCAGAAGTATGGCTACACCTTC
TRBD1,TRBV7-9,NA,TRBJ2-1,CASSPLGQGVEQFF,TGTGCCAGCAGCCCCTTGGGACAGGGTGTTGAGCAGTTCTTC
NA,TRBV6-2/TRBV6-3,few,TRBJ2-7,CARNHSTRLTYEQYF,TGTGCCAGAAACCACTCGACCAGGTTAACCTACGAGCAGTACTTC
NA,TRBV18,NA,TRBJ2-7,CASSPSTPPEQYF,TGTGCCAGCTCACCTTCAACCCCCCCCGAGCAGTACTTC
NA,TRBV30,many,TRBJ1-1,CAWSRAVSAFF,TGTGCCTGGAGTAGGGCGGTTTCAGCTTTCTTT
TRBD2,TRBV20-1,few,TRBJ2-5,CSARPPSGSLGETQYF,TGCAGTGCCCGGCCCCCTAGCGGGAGTTTGGGAGAGACCCAGTACTTC
NA,TRBV27,many,TRBJ1-2,CASSFKGGYGYTF,TGTGCCAGCAGTTTTAAGGGGGGCTATGGCTACACCTTC
NA,TRBV6-1,few,TRBJ1-1,CASSDAGEVTEASF,TGTGCCAGCAGTGACGCGGGGGAGGTCACTGAAGCTTCCTTT
NA,TRBV12-3/TRBV12-4,many,TRBJ1-2,CASSLLPSGYTF,TGTGCCAGCAGTTTACTTCCTAGCGGCTACACCTTC
TRBD1,TRBV18,few,TRBJ2-1,CASSPEQGAGGEQFF,TGTGCCAGCTCACCCGAACAGGGGGCCGGTGGTGAGCAGTTCTTC
NA,TRBV11-2,many,TRBJ2-3,CASSHLDTQYF,TGTGCCAGCAGTCACCTGGATACGCAGTATTTT
NA,TRBV18,few,TRBJ1-2,CASSPTGEGGYTF,TGTGCCAGCTCACCGACGGGCGAGGGGGGCTACACCTTC
NA,TRBV19,many,TRBJ1-1,CASSTALRGGNTEAFF,TGTGCCAGTAGTACCGCACTAAGGGGTGGTAACACTGAAGCTTTCTTT
NA,TRBV20-1,many,TRBJ1-1,CSARDVGGATNTEAFF,TGCAGTGCTAGAGATGTTGGTGGGGCAACGAACACTGAAGCTTTCTTT
NA,TRBV9,NA,TRBJ2-5,CASSVTGTAQVGQYF,TGTGCCAGCAGCGTTACCGGGACTGCTCAAGTTGGCCAGTACTTC
TRBD1,TRBV29-1,many,TRBJ1-2,CSVRPTGFYGYTF,TGCAGCGTTCGTCCGACAGGGTTCTATGGCTACACCTTC